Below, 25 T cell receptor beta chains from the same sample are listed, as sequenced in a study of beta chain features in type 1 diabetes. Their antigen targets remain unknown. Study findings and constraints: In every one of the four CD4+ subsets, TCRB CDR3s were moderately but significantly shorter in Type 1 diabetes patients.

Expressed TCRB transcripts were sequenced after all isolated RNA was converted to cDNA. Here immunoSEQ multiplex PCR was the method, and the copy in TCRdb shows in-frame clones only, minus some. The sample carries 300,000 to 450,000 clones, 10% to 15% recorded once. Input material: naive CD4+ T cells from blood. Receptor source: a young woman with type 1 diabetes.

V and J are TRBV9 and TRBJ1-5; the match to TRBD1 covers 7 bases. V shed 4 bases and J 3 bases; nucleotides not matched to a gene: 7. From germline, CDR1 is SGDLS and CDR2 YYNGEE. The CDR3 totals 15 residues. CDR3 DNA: TGTGCCAGCAGCTTTGACAGGGCCATCAATCAGCCCCAGCATTTT. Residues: CASSFDRAINQPQHF. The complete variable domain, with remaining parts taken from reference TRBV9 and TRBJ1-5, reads DSGVTQTPKHLITATGQRVTLRCSPRSGDLSVYWYQQSLDQGLQFLIQYYNGEERAKGNILERFSAQQFPDLHSELNLSSLELGDSALYFCASSFDRAINQPQHFGDGTRLSIL.

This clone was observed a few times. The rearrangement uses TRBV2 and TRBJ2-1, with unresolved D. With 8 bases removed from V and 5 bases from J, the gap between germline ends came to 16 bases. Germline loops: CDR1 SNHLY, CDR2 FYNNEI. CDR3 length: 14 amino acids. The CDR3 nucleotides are TGTGCCAGCGGCTTGAACCACCTCAACAATGAGCAGTTCTTC. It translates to CASGLNHLNNEQFF.

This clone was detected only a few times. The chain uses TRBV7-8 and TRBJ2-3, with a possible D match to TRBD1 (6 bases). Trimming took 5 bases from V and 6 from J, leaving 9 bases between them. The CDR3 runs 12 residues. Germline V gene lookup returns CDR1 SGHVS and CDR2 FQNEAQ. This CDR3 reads CASSARGDTQYF. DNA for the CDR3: TGTGCCAGCAGCGCAAGGGGGGATACGCAGTATTTT.

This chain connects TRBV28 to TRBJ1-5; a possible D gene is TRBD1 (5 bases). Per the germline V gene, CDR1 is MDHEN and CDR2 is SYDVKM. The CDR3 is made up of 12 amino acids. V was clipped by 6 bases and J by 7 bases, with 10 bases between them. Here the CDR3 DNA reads TGTGCCAGCAGGGACACCGGCCAGCCCCAGCATTTT. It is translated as CASRDTGQPQHF.

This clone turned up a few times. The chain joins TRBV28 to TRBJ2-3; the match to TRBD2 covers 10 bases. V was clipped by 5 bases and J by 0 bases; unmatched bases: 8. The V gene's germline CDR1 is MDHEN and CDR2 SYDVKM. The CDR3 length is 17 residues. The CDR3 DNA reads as TGTGCCAGCAGTCCCCCGGGACTAGCGCCGAGCACAGATACGCAGTATTTT. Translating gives CASSPPGLAPSTDTQYF.

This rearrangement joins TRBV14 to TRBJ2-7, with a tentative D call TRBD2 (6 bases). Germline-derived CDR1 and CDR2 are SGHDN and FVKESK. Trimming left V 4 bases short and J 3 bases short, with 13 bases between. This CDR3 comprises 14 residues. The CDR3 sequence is CASSRRAVLYEQYF. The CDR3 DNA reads TGTGCCAGCAGCCGGAGGGCAGTCCTCTACGAGCAGTACTTC.

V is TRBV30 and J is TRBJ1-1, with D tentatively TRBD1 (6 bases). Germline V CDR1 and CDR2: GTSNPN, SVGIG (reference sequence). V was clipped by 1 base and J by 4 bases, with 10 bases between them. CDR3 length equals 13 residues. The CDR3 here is CAWSEGGITEAFF. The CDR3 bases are TGTGCCTGGAGTGAGGGGGGGATCACTGAAGCTTTCTTT. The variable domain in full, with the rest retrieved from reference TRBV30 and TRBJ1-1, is SQTIHQWPATLVQPVGSPLSLECTVEGTSNPNLYWYRQAAGRGLQLLFYSVGIGQISSEVPQNLSASRPQDRQFILSSKKLLLSDSGFYLCAWSEGGITEAFFGQGTRLTVV.

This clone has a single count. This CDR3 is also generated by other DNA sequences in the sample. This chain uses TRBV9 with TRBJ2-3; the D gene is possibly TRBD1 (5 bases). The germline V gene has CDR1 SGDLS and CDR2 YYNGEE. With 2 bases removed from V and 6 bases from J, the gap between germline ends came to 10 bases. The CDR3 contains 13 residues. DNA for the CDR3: TGTGCCAGCAGCGTTTCAGGGCGGGATACGCAGTATTTT. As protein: CASSVSGRDTQYF.

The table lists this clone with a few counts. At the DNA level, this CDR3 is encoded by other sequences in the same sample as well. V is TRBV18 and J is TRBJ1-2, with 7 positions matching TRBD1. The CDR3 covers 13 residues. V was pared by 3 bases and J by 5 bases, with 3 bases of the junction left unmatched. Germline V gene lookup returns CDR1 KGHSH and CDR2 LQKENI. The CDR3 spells CASSPDRAYGYTF. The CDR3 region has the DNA TGTGCCAGCTCACCCGACAGGGCGTATGGCTACACCTTC.

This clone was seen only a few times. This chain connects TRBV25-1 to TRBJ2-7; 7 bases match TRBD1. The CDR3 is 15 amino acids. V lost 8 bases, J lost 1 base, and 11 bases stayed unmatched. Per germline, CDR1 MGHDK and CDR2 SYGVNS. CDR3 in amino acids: CASANTGTVSYEQYF. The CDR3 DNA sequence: TGTGCCAGCGCTAATACCGGGACAGTTTCCTACGAGCAGTACTTC.

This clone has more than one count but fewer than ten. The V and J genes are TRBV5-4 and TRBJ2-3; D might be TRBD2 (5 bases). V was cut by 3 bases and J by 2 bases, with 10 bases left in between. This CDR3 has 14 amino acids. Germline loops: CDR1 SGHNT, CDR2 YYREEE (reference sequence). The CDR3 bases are TGTGCCAGCAGCTCAGGACTCTTCACAGATACGCAGTATTTT. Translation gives CASSSGLFTDTQYF.

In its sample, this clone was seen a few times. The DNA of the CDR3 is TGCAGCGCCAAGAATCTGGCGGGGGGGCCAGATACGCAGTATTTT. Protein product: CSAKNLAGGPDTQYF. The chain employs TRBV29-1 and TRBJ2-3; 9 bases fit TRBD2. Germline V gives CDR1 SQVTM, CDR2 ANQGSEA. V trimming: 7 bases; J trimming: 4 bases; junction bases outside the gene matches: 12. This CDR3 is built from 15 residues.

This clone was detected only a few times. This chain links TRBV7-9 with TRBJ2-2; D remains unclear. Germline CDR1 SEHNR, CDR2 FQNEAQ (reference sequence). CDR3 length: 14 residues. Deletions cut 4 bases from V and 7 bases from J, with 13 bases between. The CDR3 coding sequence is TGTGCCAGCAGCTCTTACAGAATTCTCGGGGAGCTGTTTTTT. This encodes CASSSYRILGELFF. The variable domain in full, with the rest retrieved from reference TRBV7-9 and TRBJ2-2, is DTGVSQNPRHKITKRGQNVTFRCDPISEHNRLYWYRQTLGQGPEFLTYFQNEAQLEKSRLLSDRFSAERPKGSFSTLEIQRTEQGDSAMYLCASSSYRILGELFFGEGSRLTVL.

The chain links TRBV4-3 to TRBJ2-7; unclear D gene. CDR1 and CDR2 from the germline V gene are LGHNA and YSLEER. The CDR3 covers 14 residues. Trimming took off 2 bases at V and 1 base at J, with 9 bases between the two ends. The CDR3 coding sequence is TGCGCCAGCAGCCAAATGACGGAGTCCTACGAGCAGTACTTC. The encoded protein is CASSQMTESYEQYF.

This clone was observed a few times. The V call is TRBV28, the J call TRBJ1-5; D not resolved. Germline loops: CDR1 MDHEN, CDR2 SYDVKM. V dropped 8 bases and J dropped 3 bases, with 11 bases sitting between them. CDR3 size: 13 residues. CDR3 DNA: TGTGCCAGCGTAAACGGGAACAATCAGCCCCAGCATTTT. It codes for CASVNGNNQPQHF.

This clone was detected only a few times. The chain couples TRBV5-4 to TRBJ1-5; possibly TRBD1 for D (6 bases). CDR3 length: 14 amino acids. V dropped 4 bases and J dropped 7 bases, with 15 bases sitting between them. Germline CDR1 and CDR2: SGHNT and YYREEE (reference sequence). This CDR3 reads CASSVQGRGQPQHF. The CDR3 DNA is TGTGCCAGCAGCGTCCAGGGGAGAGGCCAGCCCCAGCATTTT. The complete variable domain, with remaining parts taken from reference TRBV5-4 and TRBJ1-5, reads ETGVTQSPTHLIKTRGQQVTLRCSSQSGHNTVSWYQQALGQGPQFIFQYYREEENGRGNFPPRFSGLQFPNYSSELNVNALELDDSALYLCASSVQGRGQPQHFGDGTRLSIL.

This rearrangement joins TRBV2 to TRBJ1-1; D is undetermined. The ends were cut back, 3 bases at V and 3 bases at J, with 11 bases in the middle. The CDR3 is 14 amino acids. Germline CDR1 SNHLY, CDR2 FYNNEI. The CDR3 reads CASSDISGHTEAFF. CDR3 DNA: TGTGCCAGCAGTGACATCTCTGGGCACACTGAAGCTTTCTTT.

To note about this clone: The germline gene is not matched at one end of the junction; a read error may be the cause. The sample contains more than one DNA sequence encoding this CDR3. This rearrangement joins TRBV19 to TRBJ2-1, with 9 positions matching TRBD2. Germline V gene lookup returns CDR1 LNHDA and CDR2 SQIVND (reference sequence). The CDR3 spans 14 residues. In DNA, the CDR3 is TGTGCCAGTAGAATAGCGGGAGCGTACAATGAGCAGTTCTTC. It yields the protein CASRIAGAYNEQFF.

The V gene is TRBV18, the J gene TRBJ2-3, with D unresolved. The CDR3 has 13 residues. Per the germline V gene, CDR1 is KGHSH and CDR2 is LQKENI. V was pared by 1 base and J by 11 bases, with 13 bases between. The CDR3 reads CASSPHRAAGQYF. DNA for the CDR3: TGTGCCAGCTCACCACATCGAGCCGCCGGGCAGTATTTT.

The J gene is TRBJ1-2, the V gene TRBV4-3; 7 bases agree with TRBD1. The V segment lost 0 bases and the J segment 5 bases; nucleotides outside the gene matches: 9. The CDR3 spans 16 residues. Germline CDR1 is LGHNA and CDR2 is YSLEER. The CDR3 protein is CASSQDPVSGGYGYTF. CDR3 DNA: TGCGCCAGCAGCCAAGATCCCGTTTCAGGGGGGTATGGCTACACCTTC.

The CDR3 DNA reads TGTGCCAGCAGCTTTCCTCGGGAGGCGGCGCAGTACTTC. It yields the protein CASSFPREAAQYF. This sequence joins TRBV13 and TRBJ2-7; 7 bases fit TRBD2. V shed 3 bases and J 9 bases; nucleotides not matched to a gene: 8. From germline, CDR1 is PRHDT and CDR2 FYEKMQ (reference sequence). This CDR3 spans 13 amino acids.

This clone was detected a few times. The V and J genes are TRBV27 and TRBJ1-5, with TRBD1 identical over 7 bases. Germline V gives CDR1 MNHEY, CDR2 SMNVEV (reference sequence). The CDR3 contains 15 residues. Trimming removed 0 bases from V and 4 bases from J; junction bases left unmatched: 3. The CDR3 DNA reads TGTGCCAGCAGTTTATCAAGACAGGGAAATCAGCCCCAGCATTTT. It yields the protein CASSLSRQGNQPQHF.

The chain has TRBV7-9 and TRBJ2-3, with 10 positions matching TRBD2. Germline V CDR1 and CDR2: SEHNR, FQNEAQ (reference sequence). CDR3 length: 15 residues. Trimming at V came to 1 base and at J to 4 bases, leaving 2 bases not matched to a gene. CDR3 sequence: CASSLVGLAADTQYF. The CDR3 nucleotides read TGTGCCAGCAGCTTAGTCGGACTAGCGGCAGATACGCAGTATTTT. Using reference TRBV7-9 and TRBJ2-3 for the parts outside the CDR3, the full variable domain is DTGVSQNPRHKITKRGQNVTFRCDPISEHNRLYWYRQTLGQGPEFLTYFQNEAQLEKSRLLSDRFSAERPKGSFSTLEIQRTEQGDSAMYLCASSLVGLAADTQYFGPGTRLTVL.

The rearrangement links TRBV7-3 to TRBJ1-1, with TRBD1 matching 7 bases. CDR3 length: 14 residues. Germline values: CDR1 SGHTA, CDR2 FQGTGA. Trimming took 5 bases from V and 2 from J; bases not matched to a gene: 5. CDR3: CASSLGQLNTEAFF. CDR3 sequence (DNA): TGTGCCAGCAGCCTGGGACAGTTAAACACTGAAGCTTTCTTT.

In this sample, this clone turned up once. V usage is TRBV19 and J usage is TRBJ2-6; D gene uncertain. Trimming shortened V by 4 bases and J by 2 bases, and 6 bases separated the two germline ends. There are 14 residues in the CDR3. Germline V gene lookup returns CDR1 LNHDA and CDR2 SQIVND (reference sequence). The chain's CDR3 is CASSTQTGANVLTF. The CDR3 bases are TGTGCCAGTAGTACCCAGACTGGGGCCAACGTCCTGACTTTC.